This record looks at one T cell receptor (beta chain) sequence and its context. Its antigen is still unknown. Extracted RNA was reverse transcribed into cDNA, the sequencing template. Clones were sequenced by immunoSEQ multiplex PCR, and TCRdb holds only the in-frame ones, with some missing. The sample lists about 110,000 clones, around 59% occurring once. This specimen comes from a study of CD8+ T cells in alopecia areata. Study-wide results and caveats: Researchers report lesional scalp, most notably alopecia totalis/universalis, outstripped normal scalp in clonality.

The CDR3 length is 14 residues. Trimming removed 6 bases from V and 2 bases from J, with 14 bases in between. CDR1 KGHSY and CDR2 FQNENV come from the germline V gene. The V call is TRBV16, the J call TRBJ2-7; TRBD1 is a possible D gene (5 bases). This clonotype was obtained from a human donor in good health. The material sequenced was CD8+ T cells sorted from blood. The CDR3 reads CASSWAGPTYEQYF. CDR3 sequence (DNA): TGTGCCAGCAGTTGGGCAGGGCCGACCTACGAGCAGTACTTC.